This T cell receptor beta chain emerged from a study of cytomegalovirus exposure and HLA in healthy donors. This clone showed up just once. The V gene's germline CDR1 is MDHEN and CDR2 SYDVKM. The CDR3 runs to 16 residues. V lost 3 bases and J lost 5; bases outside the gene matches: 12. Here immunoSEQ multiplex PCR was the method, and the copy in TCRdb shows in-frame clones only, minus some. The sample records about 260,000 clones, 90% being singletons. The receptor was isolated from a woman aged 25-40 years in good health and CMV-seronegative. The sequencing sample was made of PBMCs. The chain has TRBV28 and TRBJ2-7; 8 bases map to TRBD2. Here the CDR3 DNA reads TGTGCCAGCAGTTTTGAGAGACCGGGACTAGGGGACGAGCAGTACTTC. Its protein product is CASSFERPGLGDEQYF.